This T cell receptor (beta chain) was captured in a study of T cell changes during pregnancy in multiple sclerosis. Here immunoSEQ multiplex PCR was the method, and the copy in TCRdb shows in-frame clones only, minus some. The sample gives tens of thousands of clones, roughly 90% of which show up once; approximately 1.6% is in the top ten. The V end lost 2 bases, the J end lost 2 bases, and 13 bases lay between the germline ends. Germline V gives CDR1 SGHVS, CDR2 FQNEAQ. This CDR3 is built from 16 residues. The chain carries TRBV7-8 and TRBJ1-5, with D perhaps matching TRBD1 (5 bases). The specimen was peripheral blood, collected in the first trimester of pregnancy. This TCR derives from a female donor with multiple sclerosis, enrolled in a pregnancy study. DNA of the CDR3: TGTGCCAGCAGCTTATGGAGGGGTGATGGCAATCAGCCCCAGCATTTT. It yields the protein CASSLWRGDGNQPQHF.